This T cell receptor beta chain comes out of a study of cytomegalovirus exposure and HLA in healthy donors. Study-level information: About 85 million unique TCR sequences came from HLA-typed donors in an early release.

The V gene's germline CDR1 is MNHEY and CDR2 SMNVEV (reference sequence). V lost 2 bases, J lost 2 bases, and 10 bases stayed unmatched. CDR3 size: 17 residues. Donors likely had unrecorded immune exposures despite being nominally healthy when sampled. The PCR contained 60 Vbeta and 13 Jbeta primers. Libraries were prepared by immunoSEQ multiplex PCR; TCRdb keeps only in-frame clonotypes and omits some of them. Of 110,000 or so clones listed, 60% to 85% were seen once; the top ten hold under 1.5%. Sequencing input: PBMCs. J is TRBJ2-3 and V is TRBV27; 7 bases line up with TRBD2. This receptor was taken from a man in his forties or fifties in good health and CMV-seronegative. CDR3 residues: CASSLDWRELPTDTQYF. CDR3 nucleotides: TGTGCCAGCAGTTTAGATTGGCGGGAGTTACCCACAGATACGCAGTATTTT.